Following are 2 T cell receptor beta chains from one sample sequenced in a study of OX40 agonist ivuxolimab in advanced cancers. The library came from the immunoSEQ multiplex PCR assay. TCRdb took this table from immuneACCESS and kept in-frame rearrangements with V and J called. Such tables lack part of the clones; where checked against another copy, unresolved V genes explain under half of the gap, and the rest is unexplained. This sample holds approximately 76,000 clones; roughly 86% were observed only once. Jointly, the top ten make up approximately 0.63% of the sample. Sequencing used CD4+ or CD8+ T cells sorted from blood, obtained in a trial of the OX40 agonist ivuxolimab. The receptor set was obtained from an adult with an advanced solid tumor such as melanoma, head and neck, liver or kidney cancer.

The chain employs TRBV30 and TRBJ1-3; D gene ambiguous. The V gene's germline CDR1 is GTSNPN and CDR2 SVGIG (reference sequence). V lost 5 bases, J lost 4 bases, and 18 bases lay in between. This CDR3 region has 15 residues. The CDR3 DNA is TGTGCCTGGGACTACGGCCGAATCGGCGGAAACACCATATATTTT. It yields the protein CAWDYGRIGGNTIYF.

CDR3 region: CASSPDSPNSPLHF. The CDR3 nucleotides are TGTGCCAGCAGCCCGGACAGCCCAAATTCACCCCTCCACTTT. The chain employs TRBV5-6 and TRBJ1-6, with D possibly matching TRBD1 (6 bases). The V and J ends lost 4 bases and 7 bases respectively, with 12 bases between them. Germline V gives CDR1 SGHDT, CDR2 YYEEEE. This CDR3 is built from 14 residues.